The clone carrying this TCR beta chain was counted ten times or more. Its antigen is as yet unknown. The data originate from a study of T-cell reconstitution after alpha-beta-depleted transplantation in children. Overall study findings and caveats: After one year, T-cell counts and TCRbeta diversity mostly came from new T cells. The study reportedly traced alpha-beta T cells about two months after transplant to several hundred expanded graft clones. Several patients had high TCRbeta diversity at day 60; it came from surviving recipient T cells and thymic progenitors.

Unique molecular identifiers were built into the TCRbeta library. A single record per CDR3 protein comes from TCRdb applying MiXCR to the PCR reads. Found here are about 70,000 distinct CDR3 sequences, roughly 10% of them singletons; the top ten hold approximately 13%. V lost 6 bases and J lost 8; bases outside the gene matches: 13. The CDR3 covers 17 residues. The clonotype originates from a boy between 10 and 17 years old with acute myeloid leukemia, due to receive a stem cell transplant. The V and J genes are TRBV12-3 or TRBV12-4 and TRBJ2-1; TRBD2 aligns across 13 bases. Sample: PBMCs, taken before TCRalphabeta/CD19-depleted stem cell transplant. This CDR3 reads CASSPRGTSGIWYEQFF. DNA for the CDR3: TGTGCCAGCAGCCCCCGGGGGACTAGCGGGATCTGGTATGAGCAGTTCTTC.